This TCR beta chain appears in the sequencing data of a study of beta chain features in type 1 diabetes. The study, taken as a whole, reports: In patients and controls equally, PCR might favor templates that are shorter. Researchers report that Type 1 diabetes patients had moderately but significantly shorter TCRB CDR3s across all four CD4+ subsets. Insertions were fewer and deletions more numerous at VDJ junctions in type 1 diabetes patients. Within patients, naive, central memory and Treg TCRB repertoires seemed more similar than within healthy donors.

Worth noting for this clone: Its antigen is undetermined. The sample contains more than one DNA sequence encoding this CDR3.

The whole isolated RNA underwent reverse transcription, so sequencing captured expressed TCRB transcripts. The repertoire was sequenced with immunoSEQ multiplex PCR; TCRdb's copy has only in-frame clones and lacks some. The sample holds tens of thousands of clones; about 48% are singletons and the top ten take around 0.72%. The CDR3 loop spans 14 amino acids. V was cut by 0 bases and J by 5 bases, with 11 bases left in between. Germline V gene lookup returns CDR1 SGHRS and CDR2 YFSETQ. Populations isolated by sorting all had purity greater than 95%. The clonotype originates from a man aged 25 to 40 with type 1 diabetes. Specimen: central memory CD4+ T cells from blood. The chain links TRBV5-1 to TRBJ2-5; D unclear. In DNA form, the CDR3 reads TGCGCCAGCAGCTTGGGGGCGCTTGTGGAGACCCAGTACTTC. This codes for CASSLGALVETQYF.